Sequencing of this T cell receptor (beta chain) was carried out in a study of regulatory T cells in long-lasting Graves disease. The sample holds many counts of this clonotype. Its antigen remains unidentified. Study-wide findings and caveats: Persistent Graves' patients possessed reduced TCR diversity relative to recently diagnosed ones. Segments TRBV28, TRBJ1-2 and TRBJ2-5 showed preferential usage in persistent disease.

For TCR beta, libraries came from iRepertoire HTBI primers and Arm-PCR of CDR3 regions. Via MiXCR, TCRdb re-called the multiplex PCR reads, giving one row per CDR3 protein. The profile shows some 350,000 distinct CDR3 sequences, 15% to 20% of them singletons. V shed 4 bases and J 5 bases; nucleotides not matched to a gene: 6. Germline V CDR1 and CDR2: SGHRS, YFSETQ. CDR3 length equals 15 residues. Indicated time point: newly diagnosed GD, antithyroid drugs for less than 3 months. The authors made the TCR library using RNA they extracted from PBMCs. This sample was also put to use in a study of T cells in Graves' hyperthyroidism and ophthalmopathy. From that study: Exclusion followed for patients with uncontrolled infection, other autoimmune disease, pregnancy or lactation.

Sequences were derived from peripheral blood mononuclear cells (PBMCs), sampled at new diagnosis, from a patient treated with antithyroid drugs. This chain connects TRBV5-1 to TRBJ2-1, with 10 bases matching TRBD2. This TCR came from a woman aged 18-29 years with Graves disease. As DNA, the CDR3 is TGCGCCAGCAGCCCCTGGACTAGCGGCGACAATGAGCAGTTCTTC. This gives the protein CASSPWTSGDNEQFF.